This record covers a single TCR beta chain. What antigen it recognizes has not been identified. No clone much larger than this one lies a single base away; base qualities are absent. TCRbeta CDR3 regions were amplified from genomic DNA using the immunoSEQ Assay, a bias-controlled multiplex PCR. In the original analysis: The number of nucleated cells in each sample was estimated by amplification of reference gene primers within the assay. Sequence reads were collapsed and filtered to measure the absolute abundance of every unique TCRbeta CDR3 rearrangement. Productive Simpson clonality was computed per sample as the square root of Simpson's diversity index over productive rearrangements. The immuneACCESS repertoire file appears here via TCRdb, limited to in-frame rearrangements. These files lack a portion of the clones; in checked studies, under half of the deficit traces to unresolved V genes, and the cause of the others is not known. V, J and clone size were drawn from that table, and D and trimming were deduced from the DNA. Within this sample are a few hundred thousand clones, with roughly 86% of them counted one time only. The leading ten clones occupy around 10% of the sample.

The sample comes from a study of blood T cell repertoires in COVID-19 (TCRdb year 2020). Regarding the complete study: Samples from collaborators originated in the United States, Italy and Spain and spanned both the acute and convalescent phases of COVID-19. The material from the prospective study consisted of cDNA or gDNA derived from T cells, B-cell-depleted T cells, or PBMCs. Deeply sampled blood TCRbeta repertoires from subjects exposed to, actively infected with, or recovered from COVID-19 were included in the dataset. The repertoires were released in a freely available public database meant as a resource for research on the immune response to SARS-CoV-2. Samples were obtained from the ongoing ImmuneRACE study (first 160 participants) and from over 1,000 subjects provided by 6 global collaborators. Sample metadata almost always included a de-identified subject ID, COVID-19 status, age in years and sex. Where available, HLA class I and class II types were obtained from metadata supplied by the sample provider rather than from assay-based typing.

One collaborating source in Seattle enrolled patients while the patients were actively infected and followed the patients over time throughout the course of disease. The collaborating institutions used their own protocols to collect whole blood in K2EDTA tubes. For TCRbeta analysis, collaborators shipped samples as frozen whole blood, isolated PBMCs, or DNA extracted from either of those sample types. Beyond this particular receptor, the publication reports: How much clinical and demographic metadata was included differed by source and by participant, and the metadata was provided uncurated.

This clonotype originated in a woman aged 25 to 45 with COVID-19, enrolled during active disease. Sequencing was performed on peripheral blood.

The CDR3 region: CASSLVRVSGNTIYF. At the DNA level, the sequence is TGCGCCAGCAGCTTGGTCAGGGTCTCTGGAAACACCATATATTTT. This chain joins TRBV5-1 to TRBJ1-3, and TRBD1 may be the D gene, going by 5 matching bases. CDR1 and CDR2 (SGHRS, YFSETQ) derive from the germline V gene. The junction shows trimming of 0 bases on V and 0 bases on J, plus 7 bases between the germline ends. The CDR3 runs 15 amino acids, cysteine and phenylalanine included. The CDR3 DNA has 45 bases and is translated from base 1.